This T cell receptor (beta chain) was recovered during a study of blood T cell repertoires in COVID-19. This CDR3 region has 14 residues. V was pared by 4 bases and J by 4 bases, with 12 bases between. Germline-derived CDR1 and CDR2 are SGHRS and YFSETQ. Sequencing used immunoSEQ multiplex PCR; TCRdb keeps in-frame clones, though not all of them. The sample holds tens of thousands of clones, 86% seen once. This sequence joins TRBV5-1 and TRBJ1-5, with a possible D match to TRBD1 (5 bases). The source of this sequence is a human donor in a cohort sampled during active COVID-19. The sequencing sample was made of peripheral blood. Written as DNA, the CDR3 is TGCGCCAGCAGCCCGGGGGGGTGGAATCAGCCCCAGCATTTT. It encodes CASSPGGWNQPQHF.